The 4 T cell receptor beta chains presented below share a single source sample, sequenced in a study of T cell responses to AZD1222 COVID-19 vaccine. Using immunoSEQ multiplex PCR, the repertoire was profiled, and TCRdb retains in-frame clones only, with some absent. The sample has 130,000 or so clones, more than 85% seen once. The source was peripheral blood, collected on day 0 of AZD1222 vaccination. The receptor source for this set is an adult in good health.

The chain carries TRBV2 and TRBJ1-2, with TRBD1 matching 10 bases. This CDR3 region has 13 residues. After removal of 8 bases from V and 3 bases from J, the junction contained 3 bases not matched to a gene. Looked up from germline, CDR1 is SNHLY and CDR2 is FYNNEI. CDR3 loop: CASRQGADYGYTF. The CDR3 DNA is TGTGCCAGCCGACAGGGGGCGGACTATGGCTACACCTTC.

The chain has TRBV7-3 and TRBJ2-2, with D unresolved. This CDR3 spans 13 amino acids. V was shortened by 2 bases and J by 6 bases, with 7 bases between the two germline ends. The V gene's germline CDR1 is SGHTA and CDR2 FQGTGA. CDR3 region: CASSLSGSGELFF. CDR3 nucleotide sequence: TGTGCCAGCAGCTTATCGGGCTCCGGGGAGCTGTTTTTT.

The chain couples TRBV28 to TRBJ1-5, with D possibly matching TRBD1 (5 bases). CDR1 and CDR2 from the germline V gene are MDHEN and SYDVKM. The CDR3 totals 11 residues. V dropped 4 bases and J dropped 9 bases, with 7 bases sitting between them. The CDR3 region is CASSSTGPQHF. The CDR3 DNA follows: TGTGCCAGCAGTTCCACAGGGCCCCAGCATTTT.

This clone has a handful of counts. V and J are TRBV10-1 and TRBJ2-1, with D perhaps given as TRBD1 or TRBD2 (6 bases each). CDR3 length: 20 amino acids. Germline CDR1 reads WNHNN; CDR2 reads SYGVQD (reference sequence). The V gene lost 8 bases and the J gene lost 5 bases, with 34 bases spanning the gap. CDR3 in DNA: TGCGCCAGCGTAATTTGGGGGGCTTGCCGATTGGCGTCGATAAACAATGAGCAGTTCTTC. Its translation is CASVIWGACRLASINNEQFF.